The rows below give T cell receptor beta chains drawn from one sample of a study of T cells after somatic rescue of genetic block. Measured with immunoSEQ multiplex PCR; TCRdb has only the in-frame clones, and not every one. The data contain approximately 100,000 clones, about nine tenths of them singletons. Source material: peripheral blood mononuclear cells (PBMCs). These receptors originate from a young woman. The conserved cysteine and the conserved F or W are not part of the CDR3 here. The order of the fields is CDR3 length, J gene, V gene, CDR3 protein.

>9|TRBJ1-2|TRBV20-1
SASPDYGYT
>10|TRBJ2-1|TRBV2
ASSEELGYQF
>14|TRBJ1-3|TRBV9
ASSVPGEGSGNTIY
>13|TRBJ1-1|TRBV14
ASSQSGDWPKEAF
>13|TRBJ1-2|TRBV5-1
ASSLARTGDYGYT
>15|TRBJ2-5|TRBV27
ASSLRLAGLVAETQY
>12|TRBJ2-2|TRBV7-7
ASSFAGDAGELF
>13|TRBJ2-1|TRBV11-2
ASSPASYSYNEQF
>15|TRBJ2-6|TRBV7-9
ASSLPDRAPGANVLT
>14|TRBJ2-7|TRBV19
ASSKGAGGKPYEQY
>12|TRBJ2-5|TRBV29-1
SVEGPGVEETQY
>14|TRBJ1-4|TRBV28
ASSSSPTGSGEKLF
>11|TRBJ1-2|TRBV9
ASSPFDPGGYT
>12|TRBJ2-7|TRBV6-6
ASSYSDNSYEQY
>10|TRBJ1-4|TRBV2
ASREGREKLF
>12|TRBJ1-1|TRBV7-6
ASSSGQGNAEAF
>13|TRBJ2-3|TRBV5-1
ASSLVPSESGTQY
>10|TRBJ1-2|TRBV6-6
ASSGRAYGYT
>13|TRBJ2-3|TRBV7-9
ASSPGPTSTDTQY
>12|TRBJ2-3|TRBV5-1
ASSPGTPSDTQY
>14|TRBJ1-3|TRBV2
ASSQESGYSGNTIY
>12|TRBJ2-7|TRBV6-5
ASSMDGVTYEQY
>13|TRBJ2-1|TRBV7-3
ASSPERQTYNEQF
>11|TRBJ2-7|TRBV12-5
ASGSSVTYEQY
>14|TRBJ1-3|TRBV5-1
ASSSGTGNSGNTIY
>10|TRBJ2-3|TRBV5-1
ASSFGPDTQY
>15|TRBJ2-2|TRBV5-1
ASSSLGSAPNTGELF
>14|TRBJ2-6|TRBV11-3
ASSFFTDSGANVLT
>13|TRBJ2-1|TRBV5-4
ASSFNGGRDNEQF
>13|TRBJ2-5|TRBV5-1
ASTADLSPRETQY
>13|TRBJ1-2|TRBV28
ASSLPPMRSYGYT
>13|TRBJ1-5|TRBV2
ASTGDRVFGWPQH
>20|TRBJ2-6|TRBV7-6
ASSLAAGAKGRAVAGANVLT
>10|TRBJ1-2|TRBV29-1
SVEELNYGYT
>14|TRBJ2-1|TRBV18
ASSPLGLAEGNEQF
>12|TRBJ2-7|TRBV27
ASSFTPGGAEQY
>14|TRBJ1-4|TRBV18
ASSPSRGEGPEKLF
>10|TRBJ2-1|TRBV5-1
ASSINRNEQF
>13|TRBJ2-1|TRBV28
ASKTMEGFYNEQF
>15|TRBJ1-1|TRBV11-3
ASSLERFTRSGSEAF
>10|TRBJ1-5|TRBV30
AWSVTNQPQH
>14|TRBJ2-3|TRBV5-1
ASTRTSGFSTDTQY
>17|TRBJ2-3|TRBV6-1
ASSVRTSGRRGLGDTQY
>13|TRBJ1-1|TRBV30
AWMDRGRGDTEAF
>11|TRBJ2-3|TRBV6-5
ASSYPGTDTQY
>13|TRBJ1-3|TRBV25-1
ASSDRGSVGNTIY
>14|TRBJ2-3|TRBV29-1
SVEGLAGGSTDTQY
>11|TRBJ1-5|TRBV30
AWSPQRNQPQH
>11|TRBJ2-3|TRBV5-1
ASSFSSEDTQY
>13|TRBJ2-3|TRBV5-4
ASSFRRTTTDTQY
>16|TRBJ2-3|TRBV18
ASSPRDTLTSSTDTQY
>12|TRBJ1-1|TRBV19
ASSIKGSTTEAF
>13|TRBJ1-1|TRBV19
ASSMGGGVNTEAF
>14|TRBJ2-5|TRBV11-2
ASSLGTLAAQETQY
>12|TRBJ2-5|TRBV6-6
ASRRLAKQETQY
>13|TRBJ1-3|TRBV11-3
ASSLWDLAGNTIY